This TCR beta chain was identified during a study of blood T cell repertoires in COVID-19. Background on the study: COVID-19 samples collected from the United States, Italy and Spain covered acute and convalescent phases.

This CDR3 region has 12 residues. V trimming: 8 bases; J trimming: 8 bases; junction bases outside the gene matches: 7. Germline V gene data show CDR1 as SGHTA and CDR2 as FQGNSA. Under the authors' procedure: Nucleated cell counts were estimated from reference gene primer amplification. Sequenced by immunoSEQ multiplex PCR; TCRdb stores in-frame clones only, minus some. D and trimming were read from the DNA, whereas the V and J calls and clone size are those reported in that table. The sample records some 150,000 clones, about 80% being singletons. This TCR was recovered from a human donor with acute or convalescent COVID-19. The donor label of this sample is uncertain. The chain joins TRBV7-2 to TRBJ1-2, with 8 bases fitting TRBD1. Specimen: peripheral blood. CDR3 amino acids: CASRSGGRGYTF. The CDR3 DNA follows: TGTGCCAGCCGTTCAGGGGGCAGGGGCTACACCTTC.